A single sample gave rise to the 11 T cell receptor beta chains below, sequenced in a study of beta chain features in type 1 diabetes. The sequenced template was cDNA made from the entire isolated RNA. Using immunoSEQ multiplex PCR, the repertoire was profiled, and TCRdb retains in-frame clones only, with some absent. The table lists around 280,000 clones, under 8.5% of them singletons, with 1% in the top ten. The sequencing input was central memory CD4+ T cells from blood. The receptors shown here come from a woman younger than 30 in good health.

In its sample, this clone was seen a few times. The chain is built from TRBV29-1 and TRBJ2-3; the D is unclear. This CDR3 region has 14 residues. Germline-derived CDR1 and CDR2 are SQVTM and ANQGSEA. Trimming stripped 2 bases from V and 2 bases from J, with 11 bases between. CDR3 sequence: CSVEWAFLTDTQYF. The CDR3 DNA sequence: TGCAGCGTTGAATGGGCTTTTCTCACAGATACGCAGTATTTT.

The chain couples TRBV7-9 to TRBJ1-5; 8 bases match TRBD1. Unmatched junction bases numbered 3, after V lost 1 base and J lost 1 base. Germline CDR1 SEHNR, CDR2 FQNEAQ (reference sequence). CDR3 length: 16 residues. The CDR3 spells CASSLGTGSSNQPQHF. In DNA form, the CDR3 reads TGTGCCAGCAGCTTAGGGACAGGGTCGAGCAATCAGCCCCAGCATTTT.

The chain uses TRBV7-2 and TRBJ1-5, with D hard to call. Germline loops: CDR1 SGHTA, CDR2 FQGNSA. V was cut by 3 bases and J by 4 bases, with 7 bases left in between. This CDR3 contains 13 residues. CDR3 residues: CASSLDLNQPQHF. Here the CDR3 DNA reads TGTGCCAGCAGCTTGGACCTAAATCAGCCCCAGCATTTT. The full variable domain, in which reference TRBV7-2 and TRBJ1-5 provide the parts outside the CDR3, is GAGVSQSPSNKVTEKGKDVELRCDPISGHTALYWYRQSLGQGLEFLIYFQGNSAPDKSGLPSDRFSAERTGGSVSTLTIQRTQQEDSAVYLCASSLDLNQPQHFGDGTRLSIL.

The genes are TRBV12-5 and TRBJ2-7; the D call may be TRBD1 or TRBD2 (5 bases each). Germline lookup yields CDR1 LGHNT and CDR2 FRNRAP. V lost 5 bases, J lost 4 bases, and 12 bases lay in between. The CDR3 has 13 residues. The CDR3 nucleotides read TGTGCTAGTGGTGTCCGGGACCGATACGAGCAGTACTTC. This encodes CASGVRDRYEQYF.

The table lists this clone with a few counts. The V gene is TRBV5-6, the J gene TRBJ1-2, with 10 bases lining up with TRBD1. The CDR3 is made up of 14 amino acids. The V segment lost 2 bases and the J segment 6 bases; nucleotides outside the gene matches: 4. The V gene's germline CDR1 is SGHDT and CDR2 YYEEEE. The CDR3 sequence is CASSFGTGADGYTF. The CDR3 coding sequence is TGTGCCAGCAGCTTCGGGACAGGGGCCGATGGCTACACCTTC.

This clone has more than one count but fewer than ten. The V call is TRBV27, the J call TRBJ1-2; D is possibly TRBD1 (5 bases). V was clipped by 6 bases and J by 5 bases, with 19 bases between them. Per the germline V gene, CDR1 is MNHEY and CDR2 is SMNVEV (reference sequence). This CDR3 has 15 amino acids. The CDR3 DNA reads TGTGCCAGCAGCGGCCACCTCAAGGGGTTTTATGGCTACACCTTC. Its protein is CASSGHLKGFYGYTF.

This clone was picked up a small number of times. Other DNA sequences of this sample code for an identical CDR3. The chain employs TRBV6-1 and TRBJ1-2, with 7 bases lining up with TRBD1. Germline V gene data show CDR1 as MNHNS and CDR2 as SASEGT. The CDR3 sequence is 13 residues long. J lost 4 bases, V lost 6 bases, and 5 bases had no gene match. The CDR3 DNA reads TGTGCCAGCAGCCGGGACAGATCCTATGGCTACACCTTC. This codes for CASSRDRSYGYTF.

The chain carries TRBV9 and TRBJ1-5; D ambiguous. V was cut by 0 bases and J by 7 bases, with 14 bases left in between. The CDR3 has 15 residues. Germline assignment: CDR1 SGDLS and CDR2 YYNGEE. The CDR3 DNA follows: TGTGCCAGCAGCGTAGGTGGGGTTGTGGGGCAGCCCCAGCATTTT. Residues: CASSVGGVVGQPQHF.

This clone was counted only a few times. The V call is TRBV2, the J call TRBJ2-7; D might be TRBD1 (5 bases). The CDR3 consists of 14 residues. Trimming stripped 4 bases from V and 2 bases from J, with 12 bases between. Germline CDR1 is SNHLY and CDR2 is FYNNEI. The CDR3 sequence is CASSATASTYEQYF. The CDR3 DNA sequence: TGTGCCAGCAGTGCGACAGCCTCGACCTACGAGCAGTACTTC.

This clone was observed a handful of times. J is TRBJ1-2 and V is TRBV2; D gene ambiguous. This CDR3 has 13 amino acids. Germline assignment: CDR1 SNHLY and CDR2 FYNNEI. Trimming shortened V by 2 bases and J by 7 bases, and 11 bases separated the two germline ends. This chain's CDR3 is CASSEWVLGGYTF. The CDR3 DNA follows: TGTGCCAGCAGTGAATGGGTTCTGGGTGGCTACACCTTC.

This clone was seen a few times. This sequence joins TRBV29-1 and TRBJ2-3, with TRBD2 identical over 8 bases. CDR1 and CDR2 from the germline V gene are SQVTM and ANQGSEA. The CDR3 totals 12 residues. V was pared by 7 bases and J by 0 bases, with 0 bases of the junction left unmatched. In nucleotides, the CDR3 is TGCAGCGCTAGCGGGAGCACAGATACGCAGTATTTT. This gives the protein CSASGSTDTQYF.